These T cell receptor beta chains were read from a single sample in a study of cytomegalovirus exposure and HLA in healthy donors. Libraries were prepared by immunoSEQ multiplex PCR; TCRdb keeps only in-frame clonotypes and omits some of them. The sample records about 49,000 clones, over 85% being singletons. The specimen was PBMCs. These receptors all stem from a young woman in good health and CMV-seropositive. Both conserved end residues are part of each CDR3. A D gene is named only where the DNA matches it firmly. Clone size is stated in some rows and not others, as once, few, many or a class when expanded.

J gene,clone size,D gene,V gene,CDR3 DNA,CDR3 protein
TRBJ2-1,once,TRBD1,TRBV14,TGTGCCAGCAGCAAGACAGGGGCCGCCAATGAGCAGTTCTTC,CASSKTGAANEQFF
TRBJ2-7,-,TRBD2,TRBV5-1,TGCGCCAGCAGCTGGAGAGGGGCTAGCGGTAATACCTACGAGCAGTACTTC,CASSWRGASGNTYEQYF
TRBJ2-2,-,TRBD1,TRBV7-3,TGTGCCAGCAGCCTACGGACAGGGAACACCGGGGAGCTGTTTTTT,CASSLRTGNTGELFF
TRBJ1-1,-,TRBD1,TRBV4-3,TGCGCCAGCAGCCAAGCGGATTCCGGGACAGAGATTGAAGCTTTCTTT,CASSQADSGTEIEAFF
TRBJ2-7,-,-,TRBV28,TGTGCCAGCAGTGATGGGAGGGAGCAGTACTTC,CASSDGREQYF
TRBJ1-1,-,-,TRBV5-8,TGTGCCAGCAGCCCAAAAACAAGGAACACTGAAGCTTTCTTT,CASSPKTRNTEAFF
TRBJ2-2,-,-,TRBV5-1,TGCGCCAGCAGCTTAGAGAGACTGAACACCGGGGAGCTGTTTTTT,CASSLERLNTGELFF
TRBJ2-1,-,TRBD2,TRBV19,TGTGCCAGTAGTCGGCCTAGCGGGAGCCTTGGGAATGAGCAGTTCTTC,CASSRPSGSLGNEQFF
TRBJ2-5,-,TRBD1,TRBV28,TGTGCCAGCAGTCAGACGACAGGGTTAGTAGAGACCCAGTACTTC,CASSQTTGLVETQYF
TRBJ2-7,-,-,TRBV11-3,TGTGCCAGCAGCTTAGATTCTGGGGGAGGATGGCTCCACGAGCAGTACTTC,CASSLDSGGGWLHEQYF
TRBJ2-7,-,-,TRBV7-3,TGTGCCAGCAGCCCTGGAGGGCCTAGGAACGAGCAGTACTTC,CASSPGGPRNEQYF
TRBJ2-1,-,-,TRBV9,TGTGCCAGCAGCGGCGATAGGGGGACGAATGAGCAGTTCTTC,CASSGDRGTNEQFF
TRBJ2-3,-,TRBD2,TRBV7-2,TGTGCCAGCAGATCTCGGGAGGGGGTAGAGGCAGATACGCAGTATTTT,CASRSREGVEADTQYF
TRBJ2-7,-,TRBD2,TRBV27,TGTGCCAGCAAGGGACTAGCGGGGAGCTACGAGCAGTACTTC,CASKGLAGSYEQYF
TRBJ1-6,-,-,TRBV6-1,TGTGCCAGCAGTGGACTGGATAATTCACCCCTCCACTTT,CASSGLDNSPLHF
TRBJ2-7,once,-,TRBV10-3,TGTGCCATCAGTGCTACTGGAAAGGGGGGGGACTACGAGCAGTACTTC,CAISATGKGGDYEQYF
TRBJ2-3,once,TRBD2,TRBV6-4,TGTGCCAGCAGTGACTCACGGGAGGGCCAATCCACAGATACGCAGTATTTT,CASSDSREGQSTDTQYF
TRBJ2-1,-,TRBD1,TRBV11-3,TGTGCCAGCAGCTGGGACAGGGAGTACAATGAGCAGTTCTTC,CASSWDREYNEQFF
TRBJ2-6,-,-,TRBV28,TGTGCCGCCGGGACTGGGGCCAACGTCCTGACTTTC,CAAGTGANVLTF
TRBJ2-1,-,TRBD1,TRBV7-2,TGTGCCAGCAGCTTGCAGGGGGCTTACAATGAGCAGTTCTTC,CASSLQGAYNEQFF
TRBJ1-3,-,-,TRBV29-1,TGCAGCGTTGAGGCAGGGCGCTCTGGAAACACCATATATTTT,CSVEAGRSGNTIYF
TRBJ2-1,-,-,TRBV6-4,TGTGCCAGCAGTGAAGGAGCTTACAATGAGCAGTTCTTC,CASSEGAYNEQFF
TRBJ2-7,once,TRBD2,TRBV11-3,TGTGCCAGCAGCTTAGAACGAGTGGGACTAGCGGGAACCTACGAGCAGTACTTC,CASSLERVGLAGTYEQYF
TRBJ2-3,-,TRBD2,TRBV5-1,TGCGCCAGCAGCTTGACTAGCGGGAGGGTGAGCACAGATACGCAGTATTTT,CASSLTSGRVSTDTQYF
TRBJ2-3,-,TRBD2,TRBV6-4,TGTGCCAGCAGCCTAGCGGGAGGCACAGATACGCAGTATTTT,CASSLAGGTDTQYF
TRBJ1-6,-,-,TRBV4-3,TGCGCCAGCAGCCAAGATTACGGAGGGGCGCATTCACCCCTCCACTTT,CASSQDYGGAHSPLHF
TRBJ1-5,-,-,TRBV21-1,TGTGCCAGCAGCAAAGCCAGGGTCCACAATCAGCCCCAGCATTTT,CASSKARVHNQPQHF
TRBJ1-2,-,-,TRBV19,TGTGCCAGTAGTACCGGCGGGGGGGTCGTCTATGGCTACACCTTC,CASSTGGGVVYGYTF
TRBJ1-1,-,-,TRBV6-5,TGTGCCAGCAAGACAGTGAACACTGAAGCTTTCTTT,CASKTVNTEAFF
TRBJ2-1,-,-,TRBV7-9,TGTGCCAGCAGCTTAAATCTTGGGCTATCTTCAGCTTACAATGAGCAGTTCTTC,CASSLNLGLSSAYNEQFF
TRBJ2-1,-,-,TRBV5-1,TGCGCCAGCAGCCTCTCGGGATGGGAGCAGTTCTTC,CASSLSGWEQFF
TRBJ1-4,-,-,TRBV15,TGTGCCACCAGCAGAGATTTAGGGAGAGGTGAAAAACTGTTTTTT,CATSRDLGRGEKLFF
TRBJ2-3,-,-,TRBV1,TGCACCAGCAGCCAAGAGGGCGCCAGGGCGGGGACGCAGTATTTT,CTSSQEGARAGTQYF
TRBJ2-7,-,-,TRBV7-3,TGTGCCAGCAGCCCCCAGGGACTGATGGACTACGAGCAGTACTTC,CASSPQGLMDYEQYF
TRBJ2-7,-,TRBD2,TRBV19,TGTGCCAGTAGCGGACTAGCGGGGGGCTACGAGCAGTACTTC,CASSGLAGGYEQYF
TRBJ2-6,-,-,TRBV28,TGTGCCAGCAGTCCGGACAGGTGGGGACTCTCTGGGGCCAACGTCCTGACTTTC,CASSPDRWGLSGANVLTF
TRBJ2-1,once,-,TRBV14,TGTGCCAGCAGCCAACTTGGGACTCGGCTTGAGCAGTTCTTC,CASSQLGTRLEQFF
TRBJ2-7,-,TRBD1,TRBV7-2,TGTGCCAGCAGCGACCACAGGGGGCTCCCCTACGAGCAGTACTTC,CASSDHRGLPYEQYF
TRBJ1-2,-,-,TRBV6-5,TGTGCCAGCAGTTTGGCGCCTACGTCAGGCGGCTACACCTTC,CASSLAPTSGGYTF
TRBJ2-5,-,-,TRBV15,TGTGCCACCAGCGGAACGACAGGATTACGCCAAGAGACCCAGTACTTC,CATSGTTGLRQETQYF
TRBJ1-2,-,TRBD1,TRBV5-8,TGTGCCAGCAGAGAGAGGGGGCTTAACTATGGCTACACCTTC,CASRERGLNYGYTF
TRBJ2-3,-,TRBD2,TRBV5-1,TGCGCCACCCGGACTAGCGGGATCACAGATACGCAGTATTTT,CATRTSGITDTQYF
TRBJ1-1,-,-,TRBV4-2,TGTGCCAGCAGCCAAGAGGCCGCAGCAGGGTACACTGAAGCTTTCTTT,CASSQEAAAGYTEAFF
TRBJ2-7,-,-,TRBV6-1,TGTGCCAGCAGTCCACAGGGATATGCGGACGAGCAGTACTTC,CASSPQGYADEQYF
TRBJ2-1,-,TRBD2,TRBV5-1,TGCGCCAGCAGCTCCGGACTAGCGGGAGAATCCCTGAACAATGAGCAGTTCTTC,CASSSGLAGESLNNEQFF
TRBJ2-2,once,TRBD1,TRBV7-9,TGTGCCAGCAGAGAAGGGGGCGCGGGCGGGGAGCTGTTTTTT,CASREGGAGGELFF
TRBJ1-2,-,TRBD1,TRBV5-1,TGCGCCAGCAGCTTGGGGACAGGGAACTATGGCTACACCTTC,CASSLGTGNYGYTF
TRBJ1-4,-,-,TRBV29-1,TGCAGCGTTGCTGGGGGCGAGGCAACTAATGAAAAACTGTTTTTT,CSVAGGEATNEKLFF
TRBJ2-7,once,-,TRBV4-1,TGCGCCAGCAGCCCCCTGATGTGGGCCGAGCAGTACTTC,CASSPLMWAEQYF
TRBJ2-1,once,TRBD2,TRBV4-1,TGCGCCAGCAGCCAAGAGCAGCGGGAATACTACAATGAGCAGTTCTTC,CASSQEQREYYNEQFF
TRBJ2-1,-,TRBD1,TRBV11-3,TGTGCCAGCAGCTTCAGGGACAGGGGGTACAATGAGCAGTTCTTC,CASSFRDRGYNEQFF
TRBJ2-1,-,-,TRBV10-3,TGTGCCATCAGTGAGGGAACGGGGAGCAATGAGCAGTTCTTC,CAISEGTGSNEQFF
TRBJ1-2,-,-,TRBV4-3,TGCGCCAGCAGCCAAGATCTAGGGGACTATGGCTACACCTTC,CASSQDLGDYGYTF
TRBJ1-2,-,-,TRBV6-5,TGTGCCAGCAGTTACGCGGCCCAGGGCTTTGGCTACACCTTC,CASSYAAQGFGYTF
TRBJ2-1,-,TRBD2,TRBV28,TGTGCCAGCAGTTCCAGCAGTTGGGCGGGAGCGAATGAGCAGTTCTTC,CASSSSSWAGANEQFF
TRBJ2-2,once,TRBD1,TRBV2,TGTGCCAGCAATAGACAGGGGGCCGCATTAAGAACCGGGGAGCTGTTTTTT,CASNRQGAALRTGELFF
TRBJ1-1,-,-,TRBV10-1,TGCGCCAGCAGCGGGGAGGGCACTGAAGCTTTCTTT,CASSGEGTEAFF
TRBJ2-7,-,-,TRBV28,TGTGCCAGCAGTGCAACGGGGGTTAGCTCCTACGAGCAGTACTTC,CASSATGVSSYEQYF